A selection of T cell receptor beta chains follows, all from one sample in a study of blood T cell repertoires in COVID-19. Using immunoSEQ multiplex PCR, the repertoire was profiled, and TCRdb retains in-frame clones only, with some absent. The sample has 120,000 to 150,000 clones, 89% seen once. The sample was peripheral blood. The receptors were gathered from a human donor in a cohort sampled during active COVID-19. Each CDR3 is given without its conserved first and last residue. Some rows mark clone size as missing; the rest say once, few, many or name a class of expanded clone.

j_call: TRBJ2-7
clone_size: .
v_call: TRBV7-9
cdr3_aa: ASSFYRADEQY

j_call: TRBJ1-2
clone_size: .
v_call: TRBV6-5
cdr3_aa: ASSNRQKGYT

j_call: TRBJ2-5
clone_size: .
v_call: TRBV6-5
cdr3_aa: ASLKVTGLTETQY

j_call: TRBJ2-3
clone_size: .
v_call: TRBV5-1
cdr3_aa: ASSSQRGLRSTDTQY

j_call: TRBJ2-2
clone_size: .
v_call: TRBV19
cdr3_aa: ASSPQRGANTGELF

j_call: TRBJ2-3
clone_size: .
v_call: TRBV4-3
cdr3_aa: ASSQGSHSSDTQY

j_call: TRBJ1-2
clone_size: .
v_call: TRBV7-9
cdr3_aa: ASSFSDRADGYT

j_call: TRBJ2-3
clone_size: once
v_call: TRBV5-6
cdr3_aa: ASSHRDRYTDTQY

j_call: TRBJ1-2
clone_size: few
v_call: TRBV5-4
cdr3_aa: ASSLDSGLGYT

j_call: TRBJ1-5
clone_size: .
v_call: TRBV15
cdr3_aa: ATSRGQPGSNQPQH

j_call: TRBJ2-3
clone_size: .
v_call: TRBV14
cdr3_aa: ASSQALGEDTQY

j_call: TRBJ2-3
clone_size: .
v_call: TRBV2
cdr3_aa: ASSEEVVGGSTDTQY

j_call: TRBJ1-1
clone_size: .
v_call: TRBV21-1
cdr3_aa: ASSKARSQGWQDTEAF

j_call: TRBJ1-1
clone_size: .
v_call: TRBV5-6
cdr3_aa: ASSLWSGAEAF

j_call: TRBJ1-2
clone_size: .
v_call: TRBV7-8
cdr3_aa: ASRDTDSYT

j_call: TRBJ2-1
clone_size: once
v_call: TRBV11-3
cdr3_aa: ASSLGRPGTGRINEQF

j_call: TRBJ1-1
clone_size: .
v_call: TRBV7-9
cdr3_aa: ASSLTGTEAF

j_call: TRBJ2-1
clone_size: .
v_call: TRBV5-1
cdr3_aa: ASSLTGLAGNEQF

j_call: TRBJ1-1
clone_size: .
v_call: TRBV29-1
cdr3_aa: SAGQPDTEAF

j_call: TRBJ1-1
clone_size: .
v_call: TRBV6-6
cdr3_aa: ASTGDGMNTEAF

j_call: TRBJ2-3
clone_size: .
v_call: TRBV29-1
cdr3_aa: SVEDKYTTDTQY

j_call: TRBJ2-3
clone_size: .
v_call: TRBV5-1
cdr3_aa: ASSIRLAGGHTPSTDTQY

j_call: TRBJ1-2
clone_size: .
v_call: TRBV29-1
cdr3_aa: SVAGQGVGYT

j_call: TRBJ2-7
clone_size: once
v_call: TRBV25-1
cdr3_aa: ASSDRDRVFYEQY

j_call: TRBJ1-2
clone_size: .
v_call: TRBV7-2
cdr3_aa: ASSLPQGDGYT

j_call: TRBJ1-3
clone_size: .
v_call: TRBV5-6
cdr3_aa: ASSLSSSGNTIY

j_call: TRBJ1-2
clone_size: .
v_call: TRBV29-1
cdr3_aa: SVERQNYGYT

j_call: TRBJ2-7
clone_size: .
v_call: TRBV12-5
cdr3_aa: ASAYLDSYEQY

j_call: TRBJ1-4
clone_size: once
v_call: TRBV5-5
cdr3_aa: ASSLRGVPATNEKLF

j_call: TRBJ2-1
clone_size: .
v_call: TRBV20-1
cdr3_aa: SASLVGTGPYNEQF

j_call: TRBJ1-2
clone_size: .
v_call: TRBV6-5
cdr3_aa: ASRPGQGKNYGYT

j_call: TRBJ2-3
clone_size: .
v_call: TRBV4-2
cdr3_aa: ASSPGAQQTSGAPSTDTQY

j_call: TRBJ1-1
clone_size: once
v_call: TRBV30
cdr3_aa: AWAVLTEAF

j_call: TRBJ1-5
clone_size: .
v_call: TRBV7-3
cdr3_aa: ASSANRNQPQH

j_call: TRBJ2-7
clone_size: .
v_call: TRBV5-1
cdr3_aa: ASSTNRGSLEQY

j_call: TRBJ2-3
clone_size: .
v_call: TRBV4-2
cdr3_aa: ASSRGETGTGGVTDTQY

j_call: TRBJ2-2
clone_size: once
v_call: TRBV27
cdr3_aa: ASTPGGEPGELF

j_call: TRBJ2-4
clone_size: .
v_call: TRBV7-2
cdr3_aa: ASSSTAGGQNIQY

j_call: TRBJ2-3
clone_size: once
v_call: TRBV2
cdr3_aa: ASHEAGGMTSTDTQY

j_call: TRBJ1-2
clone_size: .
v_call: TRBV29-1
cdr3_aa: SVGWQNYGYT

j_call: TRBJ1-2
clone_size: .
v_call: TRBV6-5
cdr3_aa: ASGTIRGGYT

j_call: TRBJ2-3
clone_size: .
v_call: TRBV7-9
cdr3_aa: ASSLGRTDTQY

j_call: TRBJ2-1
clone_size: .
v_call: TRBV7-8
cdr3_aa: ASSTGTSLGEQF

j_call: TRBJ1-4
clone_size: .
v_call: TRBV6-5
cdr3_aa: ASSTQGIGEKLF

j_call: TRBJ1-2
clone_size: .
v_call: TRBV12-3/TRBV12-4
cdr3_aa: ASSLVGGGYT

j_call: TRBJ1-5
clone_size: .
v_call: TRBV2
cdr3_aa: ASSAGQVYSNQPQH

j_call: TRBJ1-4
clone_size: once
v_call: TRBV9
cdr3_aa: ASSAGTGDEKLF

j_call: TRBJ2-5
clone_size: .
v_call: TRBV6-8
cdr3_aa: ASRETMWGEETQY

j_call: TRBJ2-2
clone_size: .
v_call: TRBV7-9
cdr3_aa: ASSLEAGTGRPQPGELF

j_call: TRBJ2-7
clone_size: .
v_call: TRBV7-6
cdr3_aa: ASSPGTGAYEQY

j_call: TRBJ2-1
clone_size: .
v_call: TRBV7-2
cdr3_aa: ASSLASGLAGSYNEQF

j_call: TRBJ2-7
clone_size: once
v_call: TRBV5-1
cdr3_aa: ASSADGANPYEQY

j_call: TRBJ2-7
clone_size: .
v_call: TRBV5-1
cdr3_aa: ASSTGTSAYEQY

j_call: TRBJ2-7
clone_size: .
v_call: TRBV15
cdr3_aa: ATSRAGGTQY

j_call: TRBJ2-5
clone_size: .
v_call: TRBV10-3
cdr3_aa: ATMGWSGGNQETQY